This T cell receptor beta chain was identified in a study of blood T cell repertoires in COVID-19. Some clones are missing from TCRdb's copy, which holds only in-frame ones; the method was immunoSEQ multiplex PCR. The table has a few hundred thousand clones, about 91% seen once; the top ten hold about 4.6%. A few counts support this clone. The receptor was isolated from a woman aged 40 to 55 who had recovered from COVID-19. Sequencing was carried out using peripheral blood.

The CDR3 is CASSRQGSSPLHF. The DNA of the CDR3 is TGTGCCAGCAGCCGACAGGGTAGTTCACCCCTCCACTTT. The genes are TRBV7-3 and TRBJ1-6, with 7 bases aligning to TRBD1. The junction had 4 bases not matched to a gene; V was cut back by 5 bases and J by 9 bases. CDR1 is SGHTA and CDR2 is FQGTGA in the germline V gene. This CDR3 is built from 13 residues.